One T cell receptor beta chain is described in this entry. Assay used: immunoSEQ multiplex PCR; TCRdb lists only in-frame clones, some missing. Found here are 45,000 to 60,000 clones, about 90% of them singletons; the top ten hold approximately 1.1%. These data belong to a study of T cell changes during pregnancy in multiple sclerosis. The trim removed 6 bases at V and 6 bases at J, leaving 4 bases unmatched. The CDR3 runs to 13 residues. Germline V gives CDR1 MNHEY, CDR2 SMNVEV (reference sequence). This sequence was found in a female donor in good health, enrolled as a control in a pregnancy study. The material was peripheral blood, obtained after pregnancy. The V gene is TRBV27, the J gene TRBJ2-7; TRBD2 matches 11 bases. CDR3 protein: CASRLAGGGEQYF. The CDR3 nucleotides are TGTGCCAGCAGATTAGCGGGAGGGGGCGAGCAGTACTTC.